Described below is a single TCR beta chain sequence and its context. The antigen is not known. The junction had 8 bases not matched to a gene; V was cut back by 1 base and J by 4 bases. The CDR3 covers 16 residues. The V gene's germline CDR1 is SGHRS and CDR2 YFSETQ. Only in-frame clones appear in the TCRdb table, and some are missing; sequencing was by immunoSEQ multiplex PCR. Of more than 200,000 clones listed, 90% were seen once; the top ten hold approximately 3.1%. The data were taken from a study of cytomegalovirus exposure and HLA in healthy donors. General study findings and limits: Altogether, more than 150 TCR beta chains were recorded as cytomegalovirus-associated. It was confirmed in vitro that three of the CMV-associated chains were specific for CMV antigens.

The sequence came from a woman in her twenties or thirties in good health and CMV-seronegative. The V gene is TRBV5-1, the J gene TRBJ2-7; 10 nucleotides match TRBD1. Sequencing was performed on PBMCs. CDR3 DNA: TGCGCCAGCAGCTTGTTTCCCGGGACAGGGGTATACGAGCAGTACTTC. It yields the protein CASSLFPGTGVYEQYF.